A selection of T cell receptor beta chains follows, all from one sample in a study of a mutant IDH1 vaccine in newly diagnosed glioma. Their recognized antigens are unknown. Sequencing used immunoSEQ multiplex PCR; TCRdb keeps in-frame clones, though not all of them. The sample consists of 30,000 to 35,000 clones, approximately 83% of them appearing once. The material sequenced was PBMCs, taken from a glioma patient whose treatment included an IDH1 peptide vaccine. Receptor source: a man younger than 40 with glioma. CDR3s include the opening cysteine and the closing phenylalanine or tryptophan. Each record gives: V gene, D gene, J gene, CDR3 DNA, CDR3 protein. The D gene is left open where the match is weak.

>TRBV13|TRBD1|TRBJ1-1
TGTGCCAGCAGCTTAGACGGGACAGGGAACACTGAAGCTTTCTTT
CASSLDGTGNTEAFF
>TRBV5-6|-|TRBJ1-5
TGTGCCAGCAGCTTGGGCAGAACAGGCAGCAATCAGCCCCAGCATTTT
CASSLGRTGSNQPQHF
>TRBV5-1|-|TRBJ2-3
TGCGCCAGCAGCTTGCAGGGGCCGGACACAGATACGCAGTATTTT
CASSLQGPDTDTQYF
>TRBV13|TRBD1|TRBJ1-1
TGTGCCAGCAGCTTAGGACAGGGGAGATCTGAAGCTTTCTTT
CASSLGQGRSEAFF
>TRBV30|-|TRBJ2-3
TGTGCCTGGAGTGCTCGGTACAGCACAGATACGCAGTATTTT
CAWSARYSTDTQYF
>TRBV25-1|-|TRBJ2-7
TGTGCCAGCAGTGACCCAAGGGGGGGGACCTACGAGCAGTACTTC
CASSDPRGGTYEQYF
>TRBV4-3|-|TRBJ2-1
TGCGCCAGCAGCCAAGTGGGTCGGCGGGCGAACTCCTACAATGAGCAGTTCTTC
CASSQVGRRANSYNEQFF
>TRBV7-9|-|TRBJ1-4
TGTGCCAGCAGCTTAGCGGAAGGGAGACTGTTTTTT
CASSLAEGRLFF
>TRBV18|-|TRBJ1-5
TGTGCCAGCTCACCACAAGCAGGCGGTCTCAATCAGCCCCAGCATTTT
CASSPQAGGLNQPQHF
>TRBV10-3|-|TRBJ1-6
TGTGCCATCAGTGAGGGGACGGGAGATTCACCCCTCCACTTT
CAISEGTGDSPLHF